The 22 T cell receptor beta chains reported below all come from one sample, sequenced in a study of T-cell reconstitution after alpha-beta-depleted transplantation in children. The TCRbeta library incorporated unique molecular identifiers. TCRdb itself ran the PCR reads through MiXCR, one entry per CDR3 protein. The data show around 340,000 distinct CDR3 sequences, more than 10% seen once. This material consisted of PBMCs, taken from the stem cell graft. The receptors shown here come from a human donor who donated a stem cell graft to a child with Fanconi anemia.

This clonotype showed up just a few times. The gene calls are TRBV2 and TRBJ1-1; D is uncertain. CDR3 length: 13 amino acids. Trimming removed 4 bases at V and 1 base at J, with 7 bases between. CDR1 SNHLY and CDR2 FYNNEI come from the germline V gene. The CDR3 DNA reads as TGTGCCAGCAGTGCCTACTCGAACACTGAAGCTTTCTTT. It translates to CASSAYSNTEAFF. The whole variable domain, filled in from reference TRBV2 and TRBJ1-1, reads EPEVTQTPSHQVTQMGQEVILRCVPISNHLYFYWYRQILGQKVEFLVSFYNNEISEKSEIFDDQFSVERPDGSNFTLKIRSTKLEDSAMYFCASSAYSNTEAFFGQGTRLTVV.

The chain recombines TRBV27 with TRBJ1-1, with TRBD1 identical over 8 bases. J gave up 5 bases and V 2 bases, and 7 bases lay outside the gene matches. Germline V gene lookup returns CDR1 MNHEY and CDR2 SMNVEV (reference sequence). The CDR3 consists of 15 residues. The CDR3 sequence is CASSLQTGVRTEAFF. The CDR3 coding sequence is TGTGCCAGCAGTTTACAGACAGGGGTGAGGACTGAAGCTTTCTTT.

The chain is built from TRBV4-1 and TRBJ2-2, with D hard to call. There are 17 residues in the CDR3. Germline CDR1 MGHRA, CDR2 YSYEKL. Trimming took off 1 base at V and 2 bases at J, with 14 bases between the two ends. The CDR3 spells CASSQAGFGLNTGELFF. CDR3 coding DNA: TGCGCCAGCAGCCAAGCTGGATTCGGGCTTAACACCGGGGAGCTGTTTTTT.

In this sample, this clonotype turned up a few times. The V and J genes are TRBV21-1 and TRBJ1-6. TRBV21-1 is noted as a pseudogene. This CDR3 is built from 16 residues. CDR3 DNA: TGTGCCAGCCGCCCTGGACGAAACTCCTATAATTCACCCCTCCACTTT. Translated: CASRPGRNSYNSPLHF.

Worth noting for this clonotype: A clone one base away is much larger, so this may be a read error. Lacking the conserved final phenylalanine or tryptophan, this CDR3 likely reflects a read error. The chain recombines TRBV7-9 with TRBJ1-1, with 11 bases identical to TRBD1. Germline V gene lookup returns CDR1 SEHNR and CDR2 FQNEAQ (reference sequence). The CDR3 loop spans 13 amino acids. V lost 6 bases and J lost 10; bases outside the gene matches: 7. CDR3 in amino acids: CASSSRDRGGAFV. DNA of the CDR3: TGTGCCAGCAGTTCCCGGGACAGGGGGGGAGCTTTCGTT.

The table lists this clonotype with a few counts. The chain employs TRBV19 and TRBJ2-7; 9 nucleotides line up with TRBD1. J lost 5 bases, V lost 5 bases, and 7 bases had no gene match. The length of the CDR3 is 14 residues. CDR1 is LNHDA and CDR2 is SQIVND in the germline V gene (reference sequence). CDR3 residues: CASSSTGGRNEQYF. CDR3 nucleotide sequence: TGTGCCAGTAGTTCGACAGGGGGTCGGAACGAGCAGTACTTC.

This clonotype has just a few counts. The gene calls are TRBV5-1 and TRBJ2-1; D is perhaps TRBD1 (6 bases). CDR1 is SGHRS, CDR2 YFSETQ, per germline. CDR3 length: 17 amino acids. Trimming pared 0 bases from V and 3 bases from J, leaving 16 bases between. CDR3 nucleotide sequence: TGCGCCAGCAGCTTGGGCATGGGGGCCTCTCGCTACAATGAGCAGTTCTTC. Its protein is CASSLGMGASRYNEQFF.

The rearrangement links TRBV21-1 to TRBJ2-4; TRBD1 is the table's D call, not checked against the DNA. TRBV21-1 represents a pseudogene. The CDR3 is made up of 15 amino acids. This chain's CDR3 is CASSNRDTLLNIQYF. The CDR3 DNA reads as TGTGCCAGCAGCAACCGGGACACCCTTCTAAACATTCAGTACTTC.

Ten or more counts support this clonotype. The chain employs TRBV5-1 and TRBJ1-2; D unclear. The V gene lost 2 bases and the J gene lost 4 bases, with 12 bases spanning the gap. CDR3 length equals 14 residues. CDR1 SGHRS and CDR2 YFSETQ come from the germline V gene. The CDR3 region has the DNA TGCGCCAGCAGCTTACAGCCTGAGAGCTATGGCTACACCTTC. Protein sequence: CASSLQPESYGYTF.

This clonotype was observed at least ten times. The rearrangement joins TRBV12-3 or TRBV12-4 to TRBJ1-1; 9 bases match TRBD1. The CDR3 is 14 residues long. Trimming took 6 bases from V and 2 from J; bases not matched to a gene: 4. This chain's CDR3 is CASSEQGANTEAFF. The CDR3 DNA reads TGTGCCAGCAGCGAACAGGGGGCAAACACTGAAGCTTTCTTT.

The CDR3 sequence: CASSQDLHLGTQYF. The CDR3 nucleotides are TGCGCCAGCAGCCAAGATCTGCATCTGGGAACCCAGTACTTC. V is TRBV4-3 and J is TRBJ2-5; D is unresolved. This CDR3 is built from 14 residues. V was clipped by 0 bases and J by 8 bases, with 13 bases between them. The germline V gene has CDR1 LGHNA and CDR2 YSLEER.

This clonotype was detected many times. The chain uses TRBV9 and TRBJ2-3, with TRBD1 identical over 8 bases. CDR1 and CDR2 from the germline V gene are SGDLS and YYNGEE. Unmatched junction bases numbered 9, after V lost 1 base and J lost 8 bases. This CDR3 has 15 residues. CDR3 loop: CASSVMGQESSTQYF. The DNA of the CDR3 is TGTGCCAGCAGCGTAATGGGACAGGAATCTAGTACGCAGTATTTT.

The rearrangement joins TRBV24-1 to TRBJ1-2; 9 bases match TRBD1. V was pared by 6 bases and J by 4 bases, with 17 bases of the junction left unmatched. Germline values: CDR1 KGHDR, CDR2 SFDVKD. This CDR3 spans 18 amino acids. Here the CDR3 DNA reads TGTGCCACCAGTTCCACCCGGGACAGGGACCTTCTAGGCTATGGCTACACCTTC. The encoded protein is CATSSTRDRDLLGYGYTF.

This clonotype was recorded a few times. The CDR3 region is CASSPGDLTDTQYF. CDR3 in DNA: TGTGCCAGCAGCCCCGGGGACCTCACAGATACGCAGTATTTT. The genes are TRBV5-8 and TRBJ2-3; possibly TRBD1 or TRBD2 for D (5 bases each). Germline CDR1 reads SGHTS; CDR2 reads YDEGEE. The CDR3 is made up of 14 amino acids. V gave up 4 bases and J gave up 2 bases, with 11 bases separating them.

This clonotype was seen many times. The V call is TRBV4-3, the J call TRBJ2-3; 10 bases agree with TRBD1. Trimming at V came to 3 bases and at J to 0 bases, leaving 3 bases not matched to a gene. Germline CDR1 LGHNA, CDR2 YSLEER. There are 16 residues in the CDR3. The CDR3 reads CASSQGGQGSTDTQYF. The CDR3 nucleotides read TGCGCCAGCAGCCAGGGGGGACAGGGGAGCACAGATACGCAGTATTTT.

This clonotype was counted only a few times. The gene calls are TRBV11-2 and TRBJ2-7; D call uncertain. Germline assignment: CDR1 SGHAT and CDR2 FQNNGV. Trimming took 5 bases from V and 6 from J, leaving 11 bases between them. The CDR3 is made up of 12 amino acids. DNA for the CDR3: TGTGCCAGCAGCCCCAATTCGGTCGAGCAGTACTTC. Its translation is CASSPNSVEQYF.

This rearrangement joins TRBV12-3 or TRBV12-4 to TRBJ1-1; 10 nucleotides align to TRBD1. V trimming: 3 bases; J trimming: 0 bases; junction bases outside the gene matches: 1. CDR3 size: 15 residues. The CDR3 protein is CASSLGTGVNTEAFF. In DNA form, the CDR3 reads TGTGCCAGCAGTTTGGGGACAGGGGTGAACACTGAAGCTTTCTTT.

This sequence joins TRBV12-3 or TRBV12-4 and TRBJ1-2, with 7 positions matching TRBD1. V shed 2 bases, J shed 2 bases, and the junction held 14 bases outside the gene matches. The CDR3 loop spans 18 amino acids. CDR3 nucleotide sequence: TGTGCCAGCAGTTTACGGTCGAGGAGAACCAGGGGGAACTATGGCTACACCTTC. The encoded protein is CASSLRSRRTRGNYGYTF.

This clonotype was recorded a few times. The chain uses TRBV20-1 and TRBJ2-3, with a tentative D call TRBD2 (5 bases). The CDR3 loop spans 14 amino acids. V was clipped by 4 bases and J by 0 bases, with 11 bases between them. Germline values: CDR1 DFQATT, CDR2 SNEGSKA (reference sequence). The CDR3, as DNA: TGCAGTGCTATTGACTACCGAAGCACAGATACGCAGTATTTT. It translates to CSAIDYRSTDTQYF.

This clonotype was seen ten or more times. V gene TRBV12-3 or TRBV12-4 combines with J gene TRBJ2-4, with D possibly being TRBD1 (5 bases). CDR3 length: 15 residues. V was shortened by 2 bases and J by 1 base, with 9 bases between the two germline ends. The CDR3 spells CASSLLGAAKNIQYF. The CDR3 region has the DNA TGTGCCAGCAGTTTATTAGGGGCCGCCAAAAACATTCAGTACTTC.

This clonotype was detected ten times or more. The rearrangement uses TRBV20-1 and TRBJ2-5; D perhaps matches TRBD2 (5 bases). CDR1 is DFQATT and CDR2 is SNEGSKA in the germline V gene (reference sequence). This CDR3 region has 13 residues. V dropped 6 bases and J dropped 4 bases, with 15 bases sitting between them. CDR3 coding DNA: TGCAGTGCATGTCGGATAGAGGGAGAGACCCAGTACTTC. It is translated as CSACRIEGETQYF.

This clonotype was observed a few times. The chain combines TRBV6-5 with TRBJ1-3; D is unclear. The CDR3 has 13 residues. From germline, CDR1 is MNHEY and CDR2 SVGAGI. V was cut by 4 bases and J by 4 bases, with 8 bases left in between. The CDR3 nucleotides read TGTGCCAGCAGTTTCCGAGGGGGAAACACCATATATTTT. This gives the protein CASSFRGGNTIYF.